These 27 T cell receptor beta chains share one sample of origin, sequenced in a study of blood T cell repertoires in COVID-19 (TCRdb year 2020). Library creation used the immunoSEQ multiplex PCR assay. Held by TCRdb, this immuneACCESS table contains in-frame sequences only and omits some clones. Under half of the omission traces to an unresolved V gene where checked; the cause of the rest is unknown. The sample contains a few hundred thousand clones, around 88% of them found a single time. The top ten constitute about 12% of the sample. The sequencing input was peripheral blood. The receptors were gathered from a woman between 45 and 65 years old with COVID-19, enrolled during active disease.

J is TRBJ2-1 and V is TRBV27, with 10 nucleotides matching TRBD2. Germline V gives CDR1 MNHEY, CDR2 SMNVEV (reference sequence). V gave up 5 bases and J gave up 2 bases; unmatched junction bases: 3. The CDR3 totals 15 residues. The CDR3 loop reads CASSTTSGAYNEQFF. As DNA, the CDR3 is TGTGCCAGCAGTACAACTAGCGGGGCCTACAATGAGCAGTTCTTC.

The chain combines TRBV12-5 with TRBJ1-6; D is undetermined. V lost 6 bases, J lost 6 bases, and 9 bases lay in between. Germline V gene lookup returns CDR1 LGHNT and CDR2 FRNRAP. This CDR3 is built from 13 residues. CDR3 DNA sequence: TGTGCTAGTGGCCAGAACCCTAATTCACCCCTCCACTTT. The encoded protein is CASGQNPNSPLHF.

This CDR3 reads CASSGENETIMNTEAFF. The CDR3, as DNA: TGTGCCAGTAGTGGGGAGAATGAAACCATCATGAACACTGAAGCTTTCTTT. The chain couples TRBV19 to TRBJ1-1; no definite D call. Trimming removed 5 bases from V and 0 bases from J, with 19 bases in between. The V gene's germline CDR1 is LNHDA and CDR2 SQIVND (reference sequence). The CDR3 loop spans 17 amino acids.

The chain is built from TRBV4-1 and TRBJ2-7; 10 positions match TRBD2. The CDR3 is 15 amino acids. The V segment lost 3 bases and the J segment 3 bases; nucleotides outside the gene matches: 5. Germline lookup yields CDR1 MGHRA and CDR2 YSYEKL. CDR3 amino acids: CASSQEAGGNYEQYF. CDR3 bases: TGCGCCAGCAGCCAGGAAGCGGGGGGGAACTACGAGCAGTACTTC.

Here the CDR3 DNA reads TGTGCCAGCAGTCCGCCGGGACTCCACGTCCTGACTTTC. Translated: CASSPPGLHVLTF. This rearrangement joins TRBV27 to TRBJ2-6; D possibly corresponds to TRBD2 (6 bases). The CDR3 is 13 residues long. The germline CDR1 and CDR2 sequences are MNHEY and SMNVEV (reference sequence). Trimming shortened V by 5 bases and J by 11 bases, and 13 bases separated the two germline ends.

The V call is TRBV7-9, the J call TRBJ1-3, with no clear D. From germline, CDR1 is SEHNR and CDR2 FQNEAQ (reference sequence). The CDR3 consists of 14 residues. V gave up 2 bases and J gave up 0 bases, with 5 bases separating them. CDR3 amino acids: CASSLPSSGNTIYF. For the CDR3, the DNA is TGTGCCAGCAGCTTACCGAGCTCTGGAAACACCATATATTTT.

This clone was recorded only once. The rearrangement uses TRBV10-3 and TRBJ1-6; D is possibly TRBD1 (5 bases). Germline V gene sequence: CDR1 ENHRY, CDR2 SYGVKD. The CDR3 has 15 amino acids. V was shortened by 9 bases and J by 7 bases, with 19 bases between the two germline ends. The CDR3 sequence: CAIRRDQEWNSPLHF. CDR3 nucleotide sequence: TGTGCCATAAGGAGGGACCAGGAATGGAATTCACCCCTCCACTTT.

The CDR3 bases are TGTGCCAGCAGCACAGACATGGCCGCTGAAGCTTTCTTT. Translation: CASSTDMAAEAFF. The V gene is TRBV9, the J gene TRBJ1-1; D ambiguous. The V gene lost 4 bases and the J gene lost 6 bases, with 13 bases spanning the gap. This CDR3 region has 13 residues. The germline gives CDR1 SGDLS, CDR2 YYNGEE.

Concerning this clone itself: Other DNA sequences within the sample encode an identical CDR3. The rearrangement joins TRBV15 to TRBJ1-3; the match to TRBD1 covers 9 bases. CDR3 length equals 15 residues. Germline CDR1 is LNHNV and CDR2 is YYDKDF (reference sequence). Trimming at V came to 5 bases and at J to 1 base, leaving 3 bases not matched to a gene. CDR3 nucleotide sequence: TGTGCCACCAGCCGGGACAGGGTATCTGGAAACACCATATATTTT. It is translated as CATSRDRVSGNTIYF.

The CDR3 is CASSKKSGGALYNEQFF. CDR3 sequence (DNA): TGTGCCAGCAGTAAGAAAAGCGGGGGGGCATTGTACAATGAGCAGTTCTTC. This sequence joins TRBV2 and TRBJ2-1; 10 positions agree with TRBD2. The CDR3 contains 17 residues. V lost 5 bases and J lost 4; bases outside the gene matches: 11. The V gene's germline CDR1 is SNHLY and CDR2 FYNNEI.

The chain couples TRBV19 to TRBJ1-2; TRBD1 is a possible D gene (5 bases). The V gene's germline CDR1 is LNHDA and CDR2 SQIVND (reference sequence). Trimming shortened V by 7 bases and J by 0 bases, and 12 bases separated the two germline ends. CDR3 length equals 14 residues. CDR3: CASMAQGTNYGYTF. CDR3 coding DNA: TGTGCCAGTATGGCCCAGGGAACTAACTATGGCTACACCTTC.

The V gene is TRBV5-1, the J gene TRBJ1-1, with D possibly matching TRBD1 (6 bases). The CDR3 is made up of 13 amino acids. Trimming left V 0 bases short and J 7 bases short, with 10 bases between. Looked up from germline, CDR1 is SGHRS and CDR2 is YFSETQ. CDR3 bases: TGCGCCAGCAGCTTGGCGGGGGGCCTTGAAGCTTTCTTT. Protein product: CASSLAGGLEAFF.

V usage is TRBV5-1 and J usage is TRBJ2-2, with a possible D match to TRBD2 (7 bases). The length of the CDR3 is 16 residues. In germline, CDR1 is SGHRS, CDR2 YFSETQ. V lost 2 bases and J lost 4, with 15 bases in between. For the CDR3, the DNA is TGCGCCAGCAGCTTAGGGGGGGGCCGAGGCACCGGGGAGCTGTTTTTT. As protein: CASSLGGGRGTGELFF. Full variable domain (missing parts from reference TRBV5-1 and TRBJ2-2): KAGVTQTPRYLIKTRGQQVTLSCSPISGHRSVSWYQQTPGQGLQFLFEYFSETQRNKGNFPGRFSGRQFSNSRSEMNVSTLELGDSALYLCASSLGGGRGTGELFFGEGSRLTVL.

About this clone: The identical CDR3 is also encoded by other nucleotide sequences in the sample. The rearrangement joins TRBV5-1 to TRBJ2-7; 7 bases line up with TRBD2. Germline trimming cut 1 base from V and 4 bases from J; bases unmatched to any gene: 5. Germline V gives CDR1 SGHRS, CDR2 YFSETQ. The length of the CDR3 is 14 residues. CDR3 nucleotides: TGCGCCAGCAGCTTGACGGGGGGTCAATACGAGCAGTACTTC. As protein: CASSLTGGQYEQYF.

The rearrangement uses TRBV25-1 and TRBJ1-6; 7 nucleotides align to TRBD1. Germline-derived CDR1 and CDR2 are MGHDK and SYGVNS. CDR3 length equals 17 residues. After removal of 3 bases from V and 7 bases from J, the junction contained 12 bases not matched to a gene. CDR3 in DNA: TGTGCCAGCAGTGACAATCACAGGGGTGATGACAATTCACCCCTCCACTTT. Translation gives CASSDNHRGDDNSPLHF.

The CDR3 region is CASGSGGANYEQYF. The CDR3, as DNA: TGTGCTAGTGGTAGCGGGGGGGCAAACTACGAGCAGTACTTC. This chain connects TRBV12-5 to TRBJ2-7, with 10 bases identical to TRBD2. The CDR3 contains 14 residues. V lost 5 bases, J lost 3 bases, and 4 bases stayed unmatched. CDR1 LGHNT and CDR2 FRNRAP come from the germline V gene.

V gene TRBV5-1 combines with J gene TRBJ1-4, with 9 positions matching TRBD1. This CDR3 contains 15 residues. Germline V CDR1 and CDR2: SGHRS, YFSETQ. V lost 0 bases and J lost 8; bases outside the gene matches: 5. The CDR3 DNA follows: TGCGCCAGCAGCTTGGCCGAGACAGGGGGAGAAAAACTGTTTTTT. It yields the protein CASSLAETGGEKLFF.

The count of this clone is one. Mismatch with germline at one junction end may stem from a read error. The chain is built from TRBV5-4 and TRBJ2-5, with TRBD2 identical over 8 bases. Germline V gene sequence: CDR1 SGHNT, CDR2 YYREEE (reference sequence). This CDR3 is built from 14 residues. Written as DNA, the CDR3 is TGTGCCAGCAGCCCACGGGGGGGGGATGGACTCTCGAACTTC. It yields the protein CASSPRGGDGLSNF.

V is TRBV19 and J is TRBJ2-1; no clear D gene. V was shortened by 5 bases and J by 6 bases, with 14 bases between the two germline ends. Germline CDR1 LNHDA, CDR2 SQIVND (reference sequence). The CDR3 is made up of 14 amino acids. The CDR3 DNA is TGTGCCAGTAGTTTTGAGATTTTAACCAATGAGCAGTTCTTC. This encodes CASSFEILTNEQFF.

CDR3 region: CASNRQIYNSPLHF. CDR3 nucleotides: TGTGCCAGCAATCGACAGATCTATAATTCACCCCTCCACTTT. This chain connects TRBV2 to TRBJ1-6; weak D call: TRBD1 (5 bases). With 7 bases removed from V and 3 bases from J, the gap between germline ends came to 10 bases. Germline V lookup: CDR1 SNHLY, CDR2 FYNNEI. The length of the CDR3 is 14 residues.

The chain joins TRBV7-2 to TRBJ1-6; D is possibly TRBD1 (6 bases). CDR3 length: 14 amino acids. Per germline, CDR1 SGHTA and CDR2 FQGNSA. Trimming pared 4 bases from V and 9 bases from J, leaving 13 bases between. The CDR3 DNA reads TGTGCCAGCAGCTCCGAGGACAGCAGTTCACCCCTCCACTTT. Its protein product is CASSSEDSSSPLHF. The whole variable domain, remainder taken from reference TRBV7-2 and TRBJ1-6, is GAGVSQSPSNKVTEKGKDVELRCDPISGHTALYWYRQSLGQGLEFLIYFQGNSAPDKSGLPSDRFSAERTGGSVSTLTIQRTQQEDSAVYLCASSSEDSSSPLHFGNGTRLTVT.

This chain joins TRBV6-1 and TRBJ2-3, with D unresolved. CDR3 length: 16 amino acids. Trimming took off 2 bases at V and 2 bases at J, with 14 bases between the two ends. Germline V CDR1 and CDR2: MNHNS, SASEGT. The CDR3, as DNA: TGTGCCAGCAGTGAAATGAGTCGCTCTAACACAGATACGCAGTATTTT. Its translation: CASSEMSRSNTDTQYF.

The chain is built from TRBV9 and TRBJ1-1; TRBD1 agrees at 7 bases. CDR3 length equals 13 residues. CDR1 and CDR2 from the germline V gene are SGDLS and YYNGEE. Germline trimming cut 4 bases from V and 8 bases from J; bases unmatched to any gene: 8. CDR3 in DNA: TGTGCCAGCAGCCACCGTACAGGGGACGAAGCTTTCTTT. It is translated as CASSHRTGDEAFF.

The chain uses TRBV19 and TRBJ2-7; a weak D match, TRBD2 (6 bases). The CDR3 totals 15 residues. CDR1 is LNHDA, CDR2 SQIVND, per germline (reference sequence). The germline V and J ends were trimmed by 10 bases and 0 bases, with 19 bases remaining between them. The CDR3 DNA is TGTGCCACCCAACCCGGCCGGGACTCCTCCTACGAGCAGTACTTC. This codes for CATQPGRDSSYEQYF.

This clone was picked up a small number of times. CDR3 region: CASSPGHQNTEAFF. The CDR3 nucleotides are TGTGCCAGCAGCCCAGGACACCAGAACACTGAAGCTTTCTTT. The chain is built from TRBV7-8 and TRBJ1-1; perhaps TRBD1 as D (5 bases). This CDR3 contains 14 residues. Trimming removed 5 bases at V and 1 base at J, with 11 bases between. Germline V gives CDR1 SGHVS, CDR2 FQNEAQ.

The chain recombines TRBV4-1 with TRBJ2-3; 9 nucleotides match TRBD2. Germline V lookup: CDR1 MGHRA, CDR2 YSYEKL. V was clipped by 10 bases and J by 0 bases; unmatched bases: 8. The length of the CDR3 is 15 residues. CDR3 amino acids: CATALAGVSTDTQYF. The CDR3 nucleotides are TGCGCCACCGCCTTAGCGGGGGTGAGCACAGATACGCAGTATTTT.

In this sample, this clone turned up a few times. The CDR3: CASSYRRGEAFF. The CDR3 nucleotides read TGTGCCAGCAGCTACCGGAGGGGTGAAGCTTTCTTT. The V and J genes are TRBV6-5 and TRBJ1-1; D is possibly TRBD1 (5 bases). From germline, CDR1 is MNHEY and CDR2 SVGAGI. Between the trimmed V and J ends, which lost 6 bases and 7 bases, there was a span of 12 bases. The CDR3 covers 12 residues.